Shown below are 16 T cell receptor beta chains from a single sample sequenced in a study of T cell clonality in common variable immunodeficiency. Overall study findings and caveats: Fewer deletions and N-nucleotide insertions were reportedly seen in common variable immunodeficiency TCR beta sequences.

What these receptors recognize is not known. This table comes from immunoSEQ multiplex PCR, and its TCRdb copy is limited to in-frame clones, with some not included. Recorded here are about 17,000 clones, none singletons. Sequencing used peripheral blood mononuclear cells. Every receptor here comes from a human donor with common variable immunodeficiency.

Partial CDR3 DNA: TGTGCCAGTAGTCTAAAGGGACTAGCGGACTACAATGAG. Translated: CASSLKGLADYNE. The entire CDR3 reads CASSLKGLADYNEQFF. The V and J genes are TRBV19 and TRBJ2-1; 11 nucleotides match TRBD2. Read data end 3 residues before the CDR3 end; the end is taken from the germline J gene. The germline V gene encodes CDR1 LNHDA and CDR2 SQIVND (reference sequence). The CDR3 extends over 16 amino acids. J lost 3 bases, V lost 5 bases, and 6 bases had no gene match.

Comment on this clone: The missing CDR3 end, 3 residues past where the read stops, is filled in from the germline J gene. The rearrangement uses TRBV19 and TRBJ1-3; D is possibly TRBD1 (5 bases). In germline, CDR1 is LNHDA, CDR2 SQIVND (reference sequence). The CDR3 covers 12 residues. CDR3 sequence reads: CASRGLAGGIYF. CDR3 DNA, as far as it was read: TGTGCCAGTAGGGGGCTAGCGGGAGGT.

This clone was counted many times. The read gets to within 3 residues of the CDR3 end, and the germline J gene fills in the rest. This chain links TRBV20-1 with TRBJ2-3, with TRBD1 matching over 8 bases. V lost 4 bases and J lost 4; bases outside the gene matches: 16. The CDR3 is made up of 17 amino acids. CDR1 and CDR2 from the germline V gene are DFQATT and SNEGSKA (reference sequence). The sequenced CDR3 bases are TGCAGTGCTATCCGTCCCGGGACAGGTTGGCTCCCAGATACG. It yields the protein CSAIRPGTGWLPDT. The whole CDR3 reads CSAIRPGTGWLPDTQYF.

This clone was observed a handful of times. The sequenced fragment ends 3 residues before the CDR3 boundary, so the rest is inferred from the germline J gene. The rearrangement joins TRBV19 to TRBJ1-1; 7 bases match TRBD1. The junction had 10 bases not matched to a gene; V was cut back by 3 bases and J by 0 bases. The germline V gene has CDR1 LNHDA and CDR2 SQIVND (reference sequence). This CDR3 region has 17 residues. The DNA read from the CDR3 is TGTGCCAGTAGTATCCTGACAGGGACGGGAGTGAACACTGAA. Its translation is CASSILTGTGVNTE. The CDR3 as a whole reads CASSILTGTGVNTEAFF.

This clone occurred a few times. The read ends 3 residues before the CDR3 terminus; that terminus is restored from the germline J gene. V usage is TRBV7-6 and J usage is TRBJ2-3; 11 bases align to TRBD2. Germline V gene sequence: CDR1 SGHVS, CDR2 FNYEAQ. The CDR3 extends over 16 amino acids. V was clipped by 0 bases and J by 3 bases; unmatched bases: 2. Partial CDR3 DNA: TGTGCCAGCAGCTTAGCGACTAGCGGGATTACAGATACG. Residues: CASSLATSGITDT. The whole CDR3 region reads CASSLATSGITDTQYF.

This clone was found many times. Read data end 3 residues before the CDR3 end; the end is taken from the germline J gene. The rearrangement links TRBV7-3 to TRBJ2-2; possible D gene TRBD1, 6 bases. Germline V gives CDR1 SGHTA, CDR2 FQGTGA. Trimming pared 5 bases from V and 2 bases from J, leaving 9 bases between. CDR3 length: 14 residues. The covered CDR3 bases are TGTGCCAGCAGCCGACAGGCAAACACCGGGGAG. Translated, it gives CASSRQANTGE. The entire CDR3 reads CASSRQANTGELFF.

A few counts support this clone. The covered CDR3 bases are TGTGCCAGTAGTATAATCCCCTTATATGGC. Translated: CASSIIPLYG. The entire CDR3 protein is CASSIIPLYGYTF. The V gene is TRBV19, the J gene TRBJ1-2; D unclear. The sequenced fragment ends 3 residues before the CDR3 boundary, so the rest is inferred from the germline J gene. Germline V gives CDR1 LNHDA, CDR2 SQIVND (reference sequence). V shed 2 bases and J shed 5 bases, with 9 bases lying between them. CDR3 length equals 13 residues.

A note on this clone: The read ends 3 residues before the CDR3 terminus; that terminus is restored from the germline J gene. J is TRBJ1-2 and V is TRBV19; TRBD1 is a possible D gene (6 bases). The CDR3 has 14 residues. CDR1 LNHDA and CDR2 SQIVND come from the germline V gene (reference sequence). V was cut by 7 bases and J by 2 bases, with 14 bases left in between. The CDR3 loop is CASKPPTGNYGYTF. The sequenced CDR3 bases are TGTGCCAGTAAACCCCCGACAGGAAACTATGGC.

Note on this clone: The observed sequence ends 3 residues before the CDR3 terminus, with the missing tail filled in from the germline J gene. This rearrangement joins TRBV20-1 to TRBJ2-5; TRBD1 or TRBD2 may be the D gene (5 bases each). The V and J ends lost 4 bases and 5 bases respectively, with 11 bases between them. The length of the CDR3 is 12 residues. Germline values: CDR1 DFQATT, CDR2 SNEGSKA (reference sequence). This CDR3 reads CSATGSGETQYF. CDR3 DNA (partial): TGCAGTGCTACAGGGAGTGGGGAGACC.

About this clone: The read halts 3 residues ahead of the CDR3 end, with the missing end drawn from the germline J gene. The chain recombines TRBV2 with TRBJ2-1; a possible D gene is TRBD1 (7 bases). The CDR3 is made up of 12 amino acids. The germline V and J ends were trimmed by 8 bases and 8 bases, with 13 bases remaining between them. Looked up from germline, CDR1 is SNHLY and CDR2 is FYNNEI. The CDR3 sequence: CASPDREDEQFF. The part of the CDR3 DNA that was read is TGTGCCAGCCCAGACAGGGAGGATGAG.

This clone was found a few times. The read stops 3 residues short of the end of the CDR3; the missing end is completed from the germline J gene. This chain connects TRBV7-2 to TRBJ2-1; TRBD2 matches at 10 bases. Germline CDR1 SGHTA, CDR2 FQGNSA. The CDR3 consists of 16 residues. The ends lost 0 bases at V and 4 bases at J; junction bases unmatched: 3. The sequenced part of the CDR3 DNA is TGTGCCAGCAGCTTAGCCTCTAGCGGGGGATACAATGAG. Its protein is CASSLASSGGYNE. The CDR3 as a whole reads CASSLASSGGYNEQFF.

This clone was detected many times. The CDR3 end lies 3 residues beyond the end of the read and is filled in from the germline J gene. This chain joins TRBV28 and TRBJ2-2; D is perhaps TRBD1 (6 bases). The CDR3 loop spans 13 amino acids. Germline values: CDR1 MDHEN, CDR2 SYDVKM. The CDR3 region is CASSPPQTGKLFF. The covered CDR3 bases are TGTGCCAGCAGTCCTCCCCAGACAGGAAAG.

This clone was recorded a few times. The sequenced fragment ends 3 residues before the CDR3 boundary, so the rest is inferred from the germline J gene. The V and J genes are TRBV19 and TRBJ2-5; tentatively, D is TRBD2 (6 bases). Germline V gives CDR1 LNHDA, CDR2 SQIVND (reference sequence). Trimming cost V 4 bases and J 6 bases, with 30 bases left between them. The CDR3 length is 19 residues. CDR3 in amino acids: CASSNGPSGVAGRRKTQYF. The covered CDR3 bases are TGTGCCAGTAGTAACGGCCCCTCTGGTGTTGCAGGGAGGAGGAAGACC.

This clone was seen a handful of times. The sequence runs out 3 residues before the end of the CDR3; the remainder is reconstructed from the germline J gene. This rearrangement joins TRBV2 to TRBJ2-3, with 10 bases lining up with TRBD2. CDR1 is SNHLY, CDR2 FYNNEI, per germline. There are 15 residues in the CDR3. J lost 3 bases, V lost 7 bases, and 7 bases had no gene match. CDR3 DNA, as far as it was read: TGTGCCAGCAATAGCCGTAGCGGGAGGACAGATACG. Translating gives CASNSRSGRTDT. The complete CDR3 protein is CASNSRSGRTDTQYF.

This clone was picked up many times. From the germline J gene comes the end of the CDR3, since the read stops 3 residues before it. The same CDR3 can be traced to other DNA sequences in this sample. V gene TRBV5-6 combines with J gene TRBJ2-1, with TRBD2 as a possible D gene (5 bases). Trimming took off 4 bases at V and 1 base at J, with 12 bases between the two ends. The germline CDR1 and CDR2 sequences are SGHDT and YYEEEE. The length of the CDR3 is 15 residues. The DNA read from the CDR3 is TGTGCCAGCAGCCGGGGAGTTAATTCCTACAATGAG. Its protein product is CASSRGVNSYNE. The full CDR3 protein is CASSRGVNSYNEQFF.

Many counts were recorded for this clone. The CDR3 DNA, read in part, is TGTGCCAGCAGCTTAGCGCCGCTAGGCCCTAGCACAGATACG. It translates to CASSLAPLGPSTDT. The entire CDR3 sequence reads CASSLAPLGPSTDTQYF. V is TRBV7-8 and J is TRBJ2-3; D not certain. The sequence runs out 3 residues before the end of the CDR3; the remainder is reconstructed from the germline J gene. The CDR3 extends over 17 amino acids. The germline V and J ends were trimmed by 0 bases and 0 bases, with 13 bases remaining between them. Germline CDR1 is SGHVS and CDR2 is FQNEAQ.